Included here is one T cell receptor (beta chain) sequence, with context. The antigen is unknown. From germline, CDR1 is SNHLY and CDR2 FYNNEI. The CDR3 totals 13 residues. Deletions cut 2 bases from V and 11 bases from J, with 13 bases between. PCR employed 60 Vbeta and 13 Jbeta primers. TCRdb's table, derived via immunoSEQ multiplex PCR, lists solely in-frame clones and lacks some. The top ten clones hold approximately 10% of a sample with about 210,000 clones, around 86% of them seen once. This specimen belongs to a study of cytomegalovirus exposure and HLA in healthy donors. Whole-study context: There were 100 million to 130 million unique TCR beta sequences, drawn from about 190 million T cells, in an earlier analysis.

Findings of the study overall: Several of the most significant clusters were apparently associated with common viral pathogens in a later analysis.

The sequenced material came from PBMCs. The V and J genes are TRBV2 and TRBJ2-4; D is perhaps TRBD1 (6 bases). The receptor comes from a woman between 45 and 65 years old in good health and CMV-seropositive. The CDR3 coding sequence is TGTGCCAGCAGTGAATCAAAACAGGGTTTTCAGTACTTC. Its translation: CASSESKQGFQYF.